The next 18 T cell receptor beta chains were all read from a single sample in a study of blood T cell repertoires in COVID-19 (dated by TCRdb to about 2020). Library preparation was by the immunoSEQ multiplex PCR assay. What TCRdb holds here is the immuneACCESS table cut down to in-frame rearrangements. Part of the clones is not present; checked against another copy, under half of the missing clones reflect an unresolved V gene, and the others are unexplained. In this sample the table shows around 190,000 clones, roughly 77% of which occur a single time. The biggest ten clones account for 6.5% to 7% of the sample. The specimen was peripheral blood. All receptors derive from a man aged 65 to 85 with active or convalescent COVID-19.

The V and J genes are TRBV10-3 and TRBJ1-4; D is uncertain. V shed 2 bases and J shed 0 bases, with 13 bases lying between them. Germline V gene sequence: CDR1 ENHRY, CDR2 SYGVKD. The CDR3 runs 17 residues. The CDR3 here is CAISERSLVATNEKLFF. For the CDR3, the DNA is TGTGCCATCAGTGAGCGGTCCCTAGTTGCAACTAATGAAAAACTGTTTTTT.

This clone appeared a few times. The gene calls are TRBV6-5 and TRBJ1-5, with 7 nucleotides matching TRBD1. Trimming removed 7 bases from V and 2 bases from J; junction bases left unmatched: 8. This CDR3 spans 15 amino acids. Germline CDR1 MNHEY, CDR2 SVGAGI. CDR3 sequence (DNA): TGTGCCAGCAATCCACAGGGGATGGGCAATCAGCCCCAGCATTTT. Encoded protein: CASNPQGMGNQPQHF.

V usage is TRBV7-2 and J usage is TRBJ2-7; D possibly corresponds to TRBD2 (5 bases). Germline V lookup: CDR1 SGHTA, CDR2 FQGNSA. V was shortened by 3 bases and J by 4 bases, with 22 bases between the two germline ends. There are 17 residues in the CDR3. The CDR3 loop reads CASSLVQWAGEGYEQYF. CDR3 bases: TGTGCCAGCAGCTTGGTTCAATGGGCGGGCGAAGGTTACGAGCAGTACTTC.

This chain connects TRBV29-1 to TRBJ1-1, with TRBD1 matching 9 bases. Germline V lookup: CDR1 SQVTM, CDR2 ANQGSEA. With V trimmed by 7 bases and J by 5 bases, 8 bases remained unmatched. This CDR3 has 13 residues. The CDR3 sequence: CSANLDRGTEAFF. The DNA of the CDR3 is TGCAGCGCTAACCTCGACAGGGGGACTGAAGCTTTCTTT.

The chain has TRBV15 and TRBJ2-4; the D gene is possibly TRBD1 (6 bases). Deletions cut 5 bases from V and 2 bases from J, with 10 bases between. The CDR3 length is 14 residues. Germline CDR1 and CDR2: LNHNV and YYDKDF (reference sequence). DNA of the CDR3: TGTGCCACCAGCCTACAGGGTCCCAAAAACATTCAGTACTTC. Protein: CATSLQGPKNIQYF.

This clone was observed once. The chain joins TRBV30 to TRBJ1-3, with 7 bases lining up with TRBD1. Unmatched junction bases numbered 4, after V lost 5 bases and J lost 3 bases. This CDR3 is 13 amino acids long. Per germline, CDR1 GTSNPN and CDR2 SVGIG (reference sequence). CDR3 residues: CAWEAGGGNTIYF. Written as DNA, the CDR3 is TGTGCCTGGGAAGCAGGGGGTGGAAACACCATATATTTT. Together with reference TRBV30 and TRBJ1-3, the CDR3 gives the full variable domain: SQTIHQWPATLVQPVGSPLSLECTVEGTSNPNLYWYRQAAGRGLQLLFYSVGIGQISSEVPQNLSASRPQDRQFILSSKKLLLSDSGFYLCAWEAGGGNTIYFGEGSWLTVV.

The chain couples TRBV7-8 to TRBJ1-1; 8 bases map to TRBD1. The CDR3 covers 15 residues. Germline assignment: CDR1 SGHVS and CDR2 FQNEAQ. The trim removed 4 bases at V and 3 bases at J, leaving 7 bases unmatched. CDR3 protein: CASSYGTGGDTEAFF. CDR3 DNA: TGTGCCAGCAGCTATGGGACAGGCGGGGACACTGAAGCTTTCTTT.

This clone showed up just once. The V and J genes are TRBV6-5 and TRBJ2-2; 7 bases are a match to TRBD2. CDR3 size: 16 residues. Looked up from germline, CDR1 is MNHEY and CDR2 is SVGAGI. V was pared by 2 bases and J by 5 bases, with 8 bases of the junction left unmatched. CDR3 DNA: TGTGCCAGCAGTTACGTGGGCGGGAGTCGGACCGGGGAGCTGTTTTTT. Residues: CASSYVGGSRTGELFF.

The rearrangement links TRBV27 to TRBJ2-2; D possibly corresponds to TRBD1 (5 bases). From germline, CDR1 is MNHEY and CDR2 SMNVEV (reference sequence). The CDR3 length is 15 residues. Trimming cost V 3 bases and J 2 bases, with 10 bases left between them. The CDR3 sequence is CASSFVGVNTGELFF. CDR3 DNA: TGTGCCAGCAGTTTCGTAGGGGTTAACACCGGGGAGCTGTTTTTT.

The J gene is TRBJ2-1, the V gene TRBV24-1, with D perhaps matching TRBD2 (5 bases). V was cut by 3 bases and J by 9 bases, with 5 bases left in between. This CDR3 spans 11 amino acids. Germline loops: CDR1 KGHDR, CDR2 SFDVKD. The CDR3: CATSDSGEQFF. The DNA of the CDR3 is TGTGCCACCAGTGATAGCGGTGAGCAGTTCTTC.

The chain recombines TRBV19 with TRBJ1-3; D gene unclear. Trimming cost V 5 bases and J 7 bases, with 12 bases left between them. This CDR3 has 13 amino acids. CDR1 and CDR2 (germline): LNHDA, SQIVND (reference sequence). The CDR3 reads CASSSSFGNTIYF. CDR3 DNA: TGTGCCAGTAGTTCGTCCTTCGGGAACACCATATATTTT.

V usage is TRBV7-9 and J usage is TRBJ1-1; 10 positions agree with TRBD1. CDR3 length equals 14 residues. Trimming cost V 6 bases and J 7 bases; bases outside gene matches: 8. Germline lookup yields CDR1 SEHNR and CDR2 FQNEAQ (reference sequence). The CDR3 reads CASRRGQGHGEAFF. DNA for the CDR3: TGTGCCAGCAGAAGGGGACAGGGGCACGGTGAAGCTTTCTTT.

The gene calls are TRBV4-1 and TRBJ2-1; 7 nucleotides align to TRBD1. In germline, CDR1 is MGHRA, CDR2 YSYEKL. V was pared by 2 bases and J by 10 bases, with 5 bases of the junction left unmatched. The CDR3 sequence is 13 residues long. The CDR3 loop is CASSQTPQGEQFF. The CDR3 nucleotides read TGCGCCAGCAGCCAAACTCCACAGGGGGAGCAGTTCTTC.

The chain employs TRBV6-2 or TRBV6-3 and TRBJ1-1; the match to TRBD1 covers 8 bases. The junction had 13 bases not matched to a gene; V was cut back by 0 bases and J by 4 bases. Germline V gene sequence: CDR1 MNHEY, CDR2 SVGEGT. The CDR3 consists of 18 residues. In DNA, the CDR3 is TGTGCCAGCAGTTACTCAGAGTCCTGGACAGGGAGTACCACTGAAGCTTTCTTT. Its protein is CASSYSESWTGSTTEAFF.

This chain connects TRBV7-6 to TRBJ1-5; tentative D call: TRBD1 (5 bases). V lost 1 base to trimming and J lost 3 bases, with 10 bases between them. This CDR3 region has 15 residues. Germline assignment: CDR1 SGHVS and CDR2 FNYEAQ. CDR3 loop: CASSLGQLDNQPQHF. CDR3 sequence (DNA): TGTGCCAGCAGCTTAGGACAGCTGGACAATCAGCCCCAGCATTTT.

This clone was seen just once. The chain combines TRBV6-5 with TRBJ2-1; D is possibly TRBD1 (5 bases). This CDR3 has 15 residues. Germline V gene sequence: CDR1 MNHEY, CDR2 SVGAGI. The V end was cut by 7 bases, the J end by 0 bases, with 13 bases between. The CDR3 sequence: CASNKRTGSYNEQFF. The CDR3 DNA follows: TGTGCCAGCAATAAGAGAACAGGCTCCTACAATGAGCAGTTCTTC.

This chain links TRBV10-1 with TRBJ2-7, with 12 bases matching TRBD1. The germline V gene has CDR1 WNHNN and CDR2 SYGVQD (reference sequence). V shed 6 bases, J shed 6 bases, and the junction held 6 bases outside the gene matches. The CDR3 loop spans 14 amino acids. This CDR3 is CASSAGTGGPEQYF. The DNA for the CDR3 is TGCGCCAGCAGCGCCGGGACAGGGGGCCCCGAGCAGTACTTC.

This clone appeared a few times. The CDR3 coding sequence is TGTGCCAGCAGCCCTACCGACAATTATAATTCACCCCTCCACTTT. Encoded protein: CASSPTDNYNSPLHF. The chain carries TRBV7-2 and TRBJ1-6; D unresolved. Germline V gene lookup returns CDR1 SGHTA and CDR2 FQGNSA. V lost 5 bases, J lost 4 bases, and 12 bases lay in between. This CDR3 spans 15 amino acids.